In this sample, the clone carrying this T cell receptor (beta chain) turned up a few times. Sequencing used immunoSEQ multiplex PCR; TCRdb keeps in-frame clones, though not all of them. Found here are 200,000 to 300,000 clones, 92% of them singletons; the top ten hold roughly 0.8%. This record belongs to a study of blood T cell repertoires in COVID-19. It was during active infection that Seattle patients were enrolled and then longitudinally followed. J gave up 3 bases and V 5 bases, and 1 base lay outside the gene matches. The V gene's germline CDR1 is WNHNN and CDR2 SYGVQD (reference sequence). This CDR3 has 13 amino acids.

The chain employs TRBV10-1 and TRBJ2-7; 10 bases line up with TRBD1. Sequencing input: peripheral blood. This clonotype was sampled from a man aged 30-40 years with COVID-19, enrolled during active disease. CDR3 DNA: TGCGCCAGCAGTAGGACAGGGGGCTACGAGCAGTACTTC. This translates into CASSRTGGYEQYF.